This TCR beta chain stems from a study of T-cell reconstitution after alpha-beta-depleted transplantation in children. With 4 bases removed from V and 4 bases from J, the gap between germline ends came to 8 bases. The CDR3 spans 13 residues. Germline CDR1 SNHLY, CDR2 FYNNEI. The sample holds a few counts of this clonotype. This sample's TCRbeta library carried unique molecular identifier barcodes. TCRdb called the PCR reads again in MiXCR, with one record for every CDR3 protein. This table holds fewer than 550,000 distinct CDR3 sequences, approximately 11% found once. The TCR was taken from a human donor who donated a stem cell graft to a child with acute myeloid leukemia. The material sequenced was PBMCs from the stem cell graft donor, taken from the stem cell graft. The V call is TRBV2, the J call TRBJ1-5; D call uncertain. The CDR3: CASSAFMNQPQHF. Written as DNA, the CDR3 is TGTGCCAGCAGTGCCTTTATGAATCAGCCCCAGCATTTT.